Described below is a single T cell receptor (beta chain) sequence and its context. This record belongs to a study of technical replicates of blood from several donors. The CDR3 sequence is 14 residues long. The trim removed 3 bases at V and 5 bases at J, leaving 6 bases unmatched. Per the germline V gene, CDR1 is SGDLS and CDR2 is YYNGEE. Only in-frame clones appear in the TCRdb table, and some are missing; sequencing was by immunoSEQ multiplex PCR. The sample yields about 79,000 clones, more than 85% seen once. The TCR comes from a human donor in good health. Some clones in this sample may be carry-over from other donors' samples. The chain is built from TRBV9 and TRBJ1-1; 8 bases map to TRBD1. Sequences were obtained from T cells isolated from PBMCs. The CDR3 DNA is TGTGCCAGCAGCGACTACAGGGGGGAGACTGAAGCTTTCTTT. Residues: CASSDYRGETEAFF. Full variable domain (remainder filled in from reference TRBV9 and TRBJ1-1): DSGVTQTPKHLITATGQRVTLRCSPRSGDLSVYWYQQSLDQGLQFLIQYYNGEERAKGNILERFSAQQFPDLHSELNLSSLELGDSALYFCASSDYRGETEAFFGQGTRLTVV.